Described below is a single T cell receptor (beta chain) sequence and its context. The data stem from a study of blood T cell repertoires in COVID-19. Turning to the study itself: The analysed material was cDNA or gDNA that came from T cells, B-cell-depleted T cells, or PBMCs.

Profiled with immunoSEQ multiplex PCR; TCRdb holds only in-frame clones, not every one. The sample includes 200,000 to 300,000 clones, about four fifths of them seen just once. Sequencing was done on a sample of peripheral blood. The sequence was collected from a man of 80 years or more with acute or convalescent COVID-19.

For the CDR3, the DNA is TGTGCCAGCAGCCCCGTAGGGGGGGCTTTAGGAAACACCATATATTTT. Encoded protein: CASSPVGGALGNTIYF. J is TRBJ1-3 and V is TRBV28, with D possibly TRBD1 on 6 matching bases. The germline V and J ends were trimmed by 6 bases and 4 bases, with 19 bases remaining between them. The CDR3 totals 16 residues. The V gene's germline CDR1 is MDHEN and CDR2 SYDVKM.